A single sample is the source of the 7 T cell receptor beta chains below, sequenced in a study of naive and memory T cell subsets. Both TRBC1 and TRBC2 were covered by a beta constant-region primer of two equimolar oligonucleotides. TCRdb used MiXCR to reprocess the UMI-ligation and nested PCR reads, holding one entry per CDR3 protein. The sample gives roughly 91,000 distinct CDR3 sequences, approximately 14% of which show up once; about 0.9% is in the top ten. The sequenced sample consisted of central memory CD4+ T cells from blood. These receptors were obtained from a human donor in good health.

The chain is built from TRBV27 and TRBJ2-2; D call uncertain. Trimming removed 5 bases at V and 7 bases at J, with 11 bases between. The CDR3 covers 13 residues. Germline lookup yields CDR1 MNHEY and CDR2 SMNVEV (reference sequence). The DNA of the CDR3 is TGTGCCAGCAGTCCGCGAGGTGGCGGGGAGCTGTTTTTT. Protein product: CASSPRGGGELFF.

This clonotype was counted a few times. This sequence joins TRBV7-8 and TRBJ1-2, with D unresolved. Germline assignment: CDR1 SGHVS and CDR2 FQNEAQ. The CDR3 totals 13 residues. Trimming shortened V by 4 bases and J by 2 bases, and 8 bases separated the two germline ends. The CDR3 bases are TGTGCCAGCAGCTACACGGAGAACTATGGCTACACCTTC. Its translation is CASSYTENYGYTF.

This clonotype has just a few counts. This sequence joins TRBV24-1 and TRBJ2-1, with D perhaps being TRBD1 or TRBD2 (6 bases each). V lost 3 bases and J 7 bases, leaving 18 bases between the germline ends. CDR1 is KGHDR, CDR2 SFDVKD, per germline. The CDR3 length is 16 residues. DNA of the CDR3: TGTGCCACCAGTGATCCCTCTCGCGGAGGGGGGAATGAGCAGTTCTTC. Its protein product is CATSDPSRGGGNEQFF.

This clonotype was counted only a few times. The CDR3, as DNA: TGCGCCAGCAGTCGAGACGGGGGGGCAGATACGCAGTATTTT. It encodes CASSRDGGADTQYF. The chain carries TRBV10-1 and TRBJ2-3, with 8 bases lining up with TRBD2. Losses at the gene ends were 5 bases for V and 4 bases for J; bases not matched to a gene: 5. The germline CDR1 and CDR2 sequences are WNHNN and SYGVQD (reference sequence). The CDR3 consists of 14 residues.

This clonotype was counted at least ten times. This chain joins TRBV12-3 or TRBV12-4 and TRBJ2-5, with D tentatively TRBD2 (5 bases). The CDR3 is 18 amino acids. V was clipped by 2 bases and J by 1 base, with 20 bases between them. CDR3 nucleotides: TGTGCCAGCAGTTTAAATCATGGGCGGGCCAGGTTCCAAGAGACCCAGTACTTC. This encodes CASSLNHGRARFQETQYF.

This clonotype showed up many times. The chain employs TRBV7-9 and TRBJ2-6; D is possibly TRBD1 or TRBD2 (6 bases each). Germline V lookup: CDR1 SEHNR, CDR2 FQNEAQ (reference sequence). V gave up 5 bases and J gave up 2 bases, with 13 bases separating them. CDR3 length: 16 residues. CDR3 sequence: CASSHTRGPGANVLTF. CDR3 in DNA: TGTGCCAGCAGCCACACCCGGGGGCCTGGGGCCAACGTCCTGACTTTC.

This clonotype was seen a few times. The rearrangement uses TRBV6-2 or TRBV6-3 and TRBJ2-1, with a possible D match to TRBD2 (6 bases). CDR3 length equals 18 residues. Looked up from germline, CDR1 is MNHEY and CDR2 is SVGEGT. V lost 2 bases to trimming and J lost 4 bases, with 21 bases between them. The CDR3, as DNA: TGTGCCAGCAGTTACGGAGGGGCCCACGGGATGGGTTACAATGAGCAGTTCTTC. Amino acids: CASSYGGAHGMGYNEQFF.